The 30 T cell receptor beta chains below were found in one sample sequenced in a study of yellow fever vaccine responses in identical twins. One entry per CDR3 protein, called by TCRdb with MiXCR from the RT-PCR reads. The profile shows some 1,200 distinct CDR3 sequences, about 80% of them singletons. The specimen was T cells from blood (PBMCs), unsorted or a sorted subset (not recorded which), collected before or after yellow fever vaccination (not recorded which). These receptors were collected from a female donor who received the yellow fever vaccine.

The chain combines TRBV7-9 with TRBJ2-3; D gene ambiguous. This CDR3 is built from 12 residues. The germline gives CDR1 SEHNR, CDR2 FQNEAQ (reference sequence). Deletions cut 4 bases from V and 6 bases from J, with 8 bases between. CDR3 bases: TGTGCCAGCAGCTCCTTGGGGGATACGCAGTATTTT. The encoded protein is CASSSLGDTQYF.

The gene calls are TRBV11-3 and TRBJ2-1; TRBD1 might be the D (6 bases). Deletions cut 5 bases from V and 2 bases from J, with 13 bases between. This CDR3 region has 15 residues. From germline, CDR1 is SGHNT and CDR2 YENEEA. The CDR3 bases are TGTGCCAGCAGCCCGACAGGCACCACCTACAATGAGCAGTTCTTC. Amino acid sequence: CASSPTGTTYNEQFF.

The chain recombines TRBV10-3 with TRBJ1-1; the D gene is possibly TRBD1 (5 bases). The CDR3 sequence is 15 residues long. Per germline, CDR1 ENHRY and CDR2 SYGVKD. V lost 2 bases and J lost 1, with 11 bases in between. The CDR3 reads CAISEGQGSNTEAFF. In DNA form, the CDR3 reads TGTGCCATCAGTGAGGGTCAGGGATCGAACACTGAAGCTTTCTTT.

The chain combines TRBV2 with TRBJ1-1; D gene uncertain. V lost 4 bases and J 5 bases, leaving 8 bases between the germline ends. Germline V gene sequence: CDR1 SNHLY, CDR2 FYNNEI. This CDR3 comprises 12 residues. CDR3 sequence reads: CASSVVGTEAFF. The DNA for the CDR3 is TGTGCCAGCAGTGTTGTGGGGACTGAAGCTTTCTTT.

V and J are TRBV28 and TRBJ2-7; D tentatively fits TRBD1 or TRBD2 (7 bases each). The CDR3 runs 16 residues. V was pared by 0 bases and J by 0 bases, with 12 bases between. Germline loops: CDR1 MDHEN, CDR2 SYDVKM. The CDR3 spells CASSLWERDSSYEQYF. In nucleotides, the CDR3 is TGTGCCAGCAGTTTATGGGAGCGGGACAGCTCCTACGAGCAGTACTTC.

The chain recombines TRBV29-1 with TRBJ1-5; possible D gene TRBD1, 5 bases. This CDR3 is 13 amino acids long. With 6 bases removed from V and 4 bases from J, the gap between germline ends came to 13 bases. Per germline, CDR1 SQVTM and CDR2 ANQGSEA. CDR3 residues: CSVGRGINQPQHF. The DNA of the CDR3 is TGCAGCGTGGGGCGGGGGATTAATCAGCCCCAGCATTTT. The entire variable domain, with the rest obtained from reference TRBV29-1 and TRBJ1-5, is as follows: SAVISQKPSRDICQRGTSLTIQCQVDSQVTMMFWYRQQPGQSLTLIATANQGSEATYESGFVIDKFPISRPNLTFSTLTVSNMSPEDSSIYLCSVGRGINQPQHFGDGTRLSIL.

This chain joins TRBV4-3 and TRBJ1-1; D is unresolved. This CDR3 is 17 amino acids long. Trimming pared 0 bases from V and 0 bases from J, leaving 14 bases between. Germline V gene lookup returns CDR1 LGHNA and CDR2 YSLEER. CDR3 sequence: CASSQEYRAEMNTEAFF. The DNA for the CDR3 is TGCGCCAGCAGCCAAGAGTATCGAGCAGAAATGAACACTGAAGCTTTCTTT.

The chain couples TRBV5-4 to TRBJ2-5; D remains unclear. In germline, CDR1 is SGHNT, CDR2 YYREEE (reference sequence). V lost 0 bases and J lost 1, with 10 bases in between. The CDR3 is 15 residues long. As DNA, the CDR3 is TGTGCCAGCAGCTTGGATGGATTTATCCAAGAGACCCAGTACTTC. Translation: CASSLDGFIQETQYF.

The chain recombines TRBV6-2 or TRBV6-3 with TRBJ2-1; 8 bases are shared with TRBD1. CDR1 and CDR2 (germline): MNHEY, SVGEGT. V gave up 2 bases and J gave up 4 bases; unmatched junction bases: 4. CDR3 length: 15 amino acids. DNA of the CDR3: TGTGCCAGCAGTTACCGGACAGGGAGGTACAATGAGCAGTTCTTC. Translation gives CASSYRTGRYNEQFF.

The chain recombines TRBV5-6 with TRBJ1-2; maybe TRBD1 (6 bases). The CDR3 sequence is 13 residues long. Germline CDR1 is SGHDT and CDR2 is YYEEEE. The V end lost 4 bases, the J end lost 5 bases, and 12 bases lay between the germline ends. This CDR3 is CASSASGEYGYTF. In DNA, the CDR3 is TGTGCCAGCAGCGCCTCAGGGGAATATGGCTACACCTTC.

The genes are TRBV5-6 and TRBJ1-2, with no clear D. V was shortened by 4 bases and J by 5 bases, with 12 bases between the two germline ends. Per germline, CDR1 SGHDT and CDR2 YYEEEE. The CDR3 has 13 residues. As DNA, the CDR3 is TGTGCCAGCAGCCCCCCGGGAGGGTATGGCTACACCTTC. Amino acid sequence: CASSPPGGYGYTF.

J is TRBJ2-1 and V is TRBV29-1, with 9 bases identical to TRBD1. J gave up 2 bases and V 5 bases, and 7 bases lay outside the gene matches. The CDR3 is 15 residues long. From germline, CDR1 is SQVTM and CDR2 ANQGSEA. CDR3 nucleotide sequence: TGCAGCGTTACGACAGGGGGATCGACCTACAATGAGCAGTTCTTC. It translates to CSVTTGGSTYNEQFF.

V gene TRBV20-1 combines with J gene TRBJ2-7; 12 nucleotides line up with TRBD2. The CDR3 totals 13 residues. The germline V gene has CDR1 DFQATT and CDR2 SNEGSKA (reference sequence). After removal of 3 bases from V and 3 bases from J, the junction contained 0 bases not matched to a gene. The CDR3 nucleotides are TGCAGTGCTAGGGGACTAGCGGGCTACGAGCAGTACTTC. Protein: CSARGLAGYEQYF.

V and J are TRBV14 and TRBJ2-3; D might be TRBD1 (6 bases). Per germline, CDR1 SGHDN and CDR2 FVKESK. This CDR3 is 17 amino acids long. V shed 2 bases and J shed 6 bases, with 21 bases lying between them. The CDR3 DNA reads as TGTGCCAGCAGCCAAAGGGGGTCGGACGTTTTAGTTGATACGCAGTATTTT. As protein: CASSQRGSDVLVDTQYF.

Here the CDR3 DNA reads TGTGCCAGCAGCGGACGAAAGGACTCAGACACAGATACGCAGTATTTT. Protein product: CASSGRKDSDTDTQYF. The chain joins TRBV11-2 to TRBJ2-3; weak D call: TRBD2 (5 bases). Germline-derived CDR1 and CDR2 are SGHAT and FQNNGV. V was shortened by 5 bases and J by 2 bases, with 17 bases between the two germline ends. The CDR3 has 16 residues. The full variable domain, in which reference TRBV11-2 and TRBJ2-3 provide the parts outside the CDR3, is EAGVAQSPRYKIIEKRQSVAFWCNPISGHATLYWYQQILGQGPKLLIQFQNNGVVDDSQLPKDRFSAERLKGVDSTLKIQPAKLEDSAVYLCASSGRKDSDTDTQYFGPGTRLTVL.

The J gene is TRBJ2-5, the V gene TRBV11-1; D not certain. Germline V gene sequence: CDR1 SGHAT, CDR2 FQDESV (reference sequence). The V gene lost 2 bases and the J gene lost 2 bases, with 21 bases spanning the gap. The CDR3 totals 18 residues. The CDR3 sequence is CASSLFGSRVGSQETQYF. The CDR3 DNA follows: TGTGCCAGCAGCTTATTCGGTTCTCGGGTGGGGTCGCAAGAGACCCAGTACTTC. Drawing the rest from reference TRBV11-1 and TRBJ2-5, the complete variable domain is EAEVAQSPRYKITEKSQAVAFWCDPISGHATLYWYRQILGQGPELLVQFQDESVVDDSQLPKDRFSAERLKGVDSTLKIQPAELGDSAMYLCASSLFGSRVGSQETQYFGPGTRLLVL.

The chain has TRBV3-1 and TRBJ1-1; the D gene is possibly TRBD1 (5 bases). The CDR3 has 15 residues. Germline CDR1 is LGHDT and CDR2 is YNNKEL (reference sequence). V was cut by 0 bases and J by 6 bases, with 14 bases left in between. CDR3 in DNA: TGTGCCAGCAGCCAAGATCAGAGAGGGACTCCTGAAGCTTTCTTT. It translates to CASSQDQRGTPEAFF.

The chain recombines TRBV28 with TRBJ1-5; D ambiguous. This CDR3 spans 17 amino acids. Per the germline V gene, CDR1 is MDHEN and CDR2 is SYDVKM. Between the trimmed V and J ends, which lost 5 bases and 4 bases, there was a span of 21 bases. CDR3 amino acids: CASSPYPSTGLNQPQHF. The DNA of the CDR3 is TGTGCCAGCAGTCCTTACCCCAGCACGGGGTTGAATCAGCCCCAGCATTTT.

This chain joins TRBV20-1 and TRBJ1-5, with D possibly matching TRBD1 (6 bases). The CDR3 runs 15 residues. Germline V gene lookup returns CDR1 DFQATT and CDR2 SNEGSKA (reference sequence). V shed 4 bases and J shed 7 bases, with 20 bases lying between them. Here the CDR3 reads CSATSPQGSWQPQHF. As DNA, the CDR3 is TGCAGTGCTACCAGTCCACAGGGCTCCTGGCAGCCCCAGCATTTT.

This clonotype was found once. This sequence joins TRBV11-1 and TRBJ2-7; D is unresolved. The V and J ends lost 1 base and 6 bases respectively, with 10 bases between them. The CDR3 extends over 13 amino acids. Germline loops: CDR1 SGHAT, CDR2 FQDESV (reference sequence). The CDR3 DNA follows: TGTGCCAGCAGCTTAGTTGGCTATTCCGAGCAGTACTTC. The encoded protein is CASSLVGYSEQYF.

The chain carries TRBV15 and TRBJ1-1, with no clear D. Trimming took off 4 bases at V and 11 bases at J, with 17 bases between the two ends. Germline V CDR1 and CDR2: LNHNV, YYDKDF (reference sequence). CDR3 length: 13 residues. In nucleotides, the CDR3 is TGTGCCACCAGCACACCTAGCGGGGTCGGGGCTTTCTTT. Its translation: CATSTPSGVGAFF.

The chain combines TRBV10-1 with TRBJ2-2; maybe TRBD1 (7 bases). Germline V gene data show CDR1 as WNHNN and CDR2 as SYGVQD (reference sequence). The CDR3 has 16 amino acids. The V gene lost 5 bases and the J gene lost 7 bases, with 20 bases spanning the gap. DNA for the CDR3: TGCGCCAGCAGTCAGGGGGGACGGACCACAGGCGGGGAGCTGTTTTTT. This translates into CASSQGGRTTGGELFF.

This clonotype was seen a few times. The chain carries TRBV30 and TRBJ1-6; D unresolved. V was trimmed by 3 bases and J by 7 bases, leaving 13 bases between them. CDR3 length: 14 residues. Per germline, CDR1 GTSNPN and CDR2 SVGIG (reference sequence). CDR3 DNA: TGTGCCTGGAGACGGTTGAGTGCAAATTCACCCCTCCACTTT. This gives the protein CAWRRLSANSPLHF. The full variable domain, rest sourced from reference TRBV30 and TRBJ1-6, is SQTIHQWPATLVQPVGSPLSLECTVEGTSNPNLYWYRQAAGRGLQLLFYSVGIGQISSEVPQNLSASRPQDRQFILSSKKLLLSDSGFYLCAWRRLSANSPLHFGNGTRLTVT.

The CDR3 nucleotides read TGTGCCAGCTCAGAGGGGCAATCTAGCAATCAGCCCCAGCATTTT. This translates into CASSEGQSSNQPQHF. V usage is TRBV18 and J usage is TRBJ1-5, with D possibly being TRBD1 (5 bases). Germline V gene sequence: CDR1 KGHSH, CDR2 LQKENI. V lost 5 bases and J lost 0, with 11 bases in between. The CDR3 totals 15 residues.

The chain employs TRBV7-6 and TRBJ2-5; tentatively, D is TRBD2 (6 bases). CDR3 length equals 16 residues. CDR1 SGHVS and CDR2 FNYEAQ come from the germline V gene. Deletions cut 2 bases from V and 3 bases from J, with 16 bases between. The CDR3: CASSLFAGRGEETQYF. The DNA for the CDR3 is TGTGCCAGCAGCTTATTCGCGGGACGAGGCGAAGAGACCCAGTACTTC.

The rearrangement uses TRBV11-2 and TRBJ1-3; no definite D call. The CDR3 extends over 15 amino acids. V was pared by 3 bases and J by 0 bases, with 9 bases between. Germline CDR1 reads SGHAT; CDR2 reads FQNNGV. The CDR3 loop reads CASSFSVYSGNTIYF. The CDR3 nucleotides read TGTGCCAGCAGCTTTTCCGTATACTCTGGAAACACCATATATTTT. Using reference TRBV11-2 and TRBJ1-3 for the parts outside the CDR3, the full variable domain is EAGVAQSPRYKIIEKRQSVAFWCNPISGHATLYWYQQILGQGPKLLIQFQNNGVVDDSQLPKDRFSAERLKGVDSTLKIQPAKLEDSAVYLCASSFSVYSGNTIYFGEGSWLTVV.

This clonotype was observed a few times. The chain carries TRBV6-1 and TRBJ1-5; D remains unclear. V was shortened by 9 bases and J by 3 bases, with 12 bases between the two germline ends. Germline V CDR1 and CDR2: MNHNS, SASEGT. The CDR3 totals 13 residues. The CDR3 protein is CARIGGPNQPQHF. The CDR3 nucleotides are TGTGCCAGAATTGGAGGGCCCAATCAGCCCCAGCATTTT.

The chain's CDR3 is CALGGMGYTF. DNA for the CDR3: TGTGCCCTTGGGGGAATGGGCTACACCTTC. The V call is TRBV19, the J call TRBJ1-2; a possible D gene is TRBD1 (5 bases). Germline V lookup: CDR1 LNHDA, CDR2 SQIVND (reference sequence). V shed 11 bases and J shed 8 bases, with 12 bases lying between them. CDR3 length: 10 amino acids.

The chain has TRBV10-1 and TRBJ2-5; D is tentatively TRBD1 or TRBD2 (5 bases each). Trimming shortened V by 3 bases and J by 1 base, and 18 bases separated the two germline ends. This CDR3 has 17 residues. In germline, CDR1 is WNHNN, CDR2 SYGVQD (reference sequence). The CDR3 nucleotides read TGCGCCAGCAGTGACCCGCACCCCGGGGCCTTCCAAGAGACCCAGTACTTC. As protein: CASSDPHPGAFQETQYF.

The chain is built from TRBV11-2 and TRBJ2-5; weak D call: TRBD1 (5 bases). The CDR3 has 14 amino acids. Trimming removed 4 bases at V and 6 bases at J, with 15 bases between. Germline CDR1 SGHAT, CDR2 FQNNGV. CDR3 sequence reads: CASSSNTGVKTQYF. The DNA of the CDR3 is TGTGCCAGCAGCTCTAACACAGGCGTGAAGACCCAGTACTTC. Based on the CDR3 plus reference TRBV11-2 and TRBJ2-5, the full variable domain is EAGVAQSPRYKIIEKRQSVAFWCNPISGHATLYWYQQILGQGPKLLIQFQNNGVVDDSQLPKDRFSAERLKGVDSTLKIQPAKLEDSAVYLCASSSNTGVKTQYFGPGTRLLVL.